This TCR beta chain was captured in a study of T cells in Graves' hyperthyroidism and ophthalmopathy. Study-wide points: In blood, most of the thyroid clonotypes expanded above 0.001 were also present. Ophthalmopathy got predicted by the model a median about 6.5 months before its onset.

The CDR3 extends over 17 amino acids. Per germline, CDR1 MGHDK and CDR2 SYGVNS. The trim removed 5 bases at V and 4 bases at J, leaving 12 bases unmatched. Researchers took RNA transcripts and amplified the TCR beta CDR3 regions from them. The study used the HTBI primer set for a first-round RT-PCR of the TCR CDR3. MiXCR, run by TCRdb on the multiplex PCR reads, gives a single entry per CDR3 protein. The table records some 740,000 distinct CDR3 sequences, around 15% of them present only once. With respect to this clonotype: Its matching antigen is unknown.

Any patient presenting with uncontrolled infection, other autoimmune disease, pregnancy or lactation was left out. The material sequenced was blood. The chain is built from TRBV25-1 and TRBJ2-5; 11 nucleotides match TRBD1. This TCR was recovered from a young woman with Graves' hyperthyroidism. CDR3 DNA sequence: TGTGCCAGCAGTCCCCAAGCCGGGACAGGGGGGAGAGAGACCCAGTACTTC. This gives the protein CASSPQAGTGGRETQYF.